This TCR beta chain emerged from a study of a mutant IDH1 vaccine in newly diagnosed glioma. Across the study: In some groups vaccination began 4-6 weeks post-radiotherapy; others received it with temozolomide. Sex distribution of treated patients was approximately 60% male and roughly 38% female; mean age was around 40 years. Standard pretreatment was either radiotherapy, temozolomide, or, for most, radiochemotherapy with temozolomide.

Measured with immunoSEQ multiplex PCR; TCRdb has only the in-frame clones, and not every one. The table lists about 40,000 clones, about 89% of them singletons. V was cut by 1 base and J by 1 base, with 16 bases left in between. Germline values: CDR1 SNHLY, CDR2 FYNNEI. The CDR3 is 17 residues long. As concerns this clone: Its antigen remains unidentified.

Noted time point: week 5, during vaccination. Vaccination comprised doses that each held 300 ug of mutant IDH1 20-mer peptide, plus topical imiquimod. Donors had new WHO grade 3 or 4 IDH1-mutant, ATRX-lost astrocytomas. Sequencing was performed on PBMCs, taken from a glioma patient whose treatment included an IDH1 peptide vaccine. The origin of this receptor is a man aged 45-60 years with glioma. The chain couples TRBV2 to TRBJ2-5, with D tentatively TRBD2 (6 bases). DNA of the CDR3: TGTGCCAGCAGTGAAGTAGGAGGGCTCAATCCCCAAGAGACCCAGTACTTC. Encoded protein: CASSEVGGLNPQETQYF.